The subject of this entry is one TCR beta chain. Its antigen is currently unknown. Repertoires were generated with immunoSEQ multiplex PCR, while TCRdb's copy carries only in-frame clones and drops some. The data show about 38,000 clones, roughly 80% seen once. The source of the sample is a study of a mutant IDH1 vaccine in newly diagnosed glioma. Turning to the study itself: The patients were given eight vaccinations, one each in weeks 1, 3, 5, 7, 11, 15, 19 and 23. Patients began vaccination 4-6 weeks after radiotherapy alone, or with temozolomide cycles. Every participant had undergone radiotherapy, temozolomide, or both before, and most underwent both.

Whole-study results and caveats: Among top peripheral T cell clonotypes, changes seemed unrelated to pseudoprogression.

The CDR3 sequence is 13 residues long. V was pared by 5 bases and J by 0 bases, with 5 bases between. CDR1 is SGHVS and CDR2 is FQNEAQ in the germline V gene. Specified time point: week 5, during vaccination. In every dose of vaccine, 300 ug of mutant IDH1 20-mer peptide was given alongside topical imiquimod. Specimen: PBMCs, collected from a glioma patient whose treatment included an IDH1 peptide vaccine. The rearrangement uses TRBV7-8 and TRBJ1-3; no clear D. This clonotype originated in a middle-aged man with glioma. The CDR3 is CASSPISGNTIYF. DNA for the CDR3: TGTGCCAGCAGCCCCATCTCTGGAAACACCATATATTTT.